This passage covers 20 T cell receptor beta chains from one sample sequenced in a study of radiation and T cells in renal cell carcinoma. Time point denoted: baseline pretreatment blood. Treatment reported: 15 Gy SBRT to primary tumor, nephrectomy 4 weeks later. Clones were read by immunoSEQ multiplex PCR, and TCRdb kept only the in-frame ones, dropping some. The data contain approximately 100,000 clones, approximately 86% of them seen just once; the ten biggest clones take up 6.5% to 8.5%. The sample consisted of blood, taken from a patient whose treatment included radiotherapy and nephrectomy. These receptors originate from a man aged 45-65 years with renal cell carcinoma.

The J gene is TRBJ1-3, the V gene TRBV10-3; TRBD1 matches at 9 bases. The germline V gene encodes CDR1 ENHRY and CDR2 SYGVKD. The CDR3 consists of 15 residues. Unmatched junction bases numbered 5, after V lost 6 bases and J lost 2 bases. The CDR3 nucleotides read TGTGCCATCAGCGGGGACAGGGTAGCTGGAAACACCATATATTTT. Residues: CAISGDRVAGNTIYF.

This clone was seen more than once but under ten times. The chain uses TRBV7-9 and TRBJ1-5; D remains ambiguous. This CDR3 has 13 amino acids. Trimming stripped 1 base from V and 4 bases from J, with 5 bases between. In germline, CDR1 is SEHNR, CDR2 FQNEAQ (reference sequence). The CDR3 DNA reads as TGTGCCAGCAGCTTAGAAGCAAATCAGCCCCAGCATTTT. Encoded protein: CASSLEANQPQHF.

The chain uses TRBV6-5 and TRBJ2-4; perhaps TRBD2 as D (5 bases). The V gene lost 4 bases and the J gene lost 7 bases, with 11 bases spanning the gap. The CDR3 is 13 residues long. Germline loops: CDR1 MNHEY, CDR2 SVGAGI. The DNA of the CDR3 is TGTGCCAGCAGTTTCCCTGGCGGGAACATTCAGTACTTC. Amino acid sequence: CASSFPGGNIQYF.

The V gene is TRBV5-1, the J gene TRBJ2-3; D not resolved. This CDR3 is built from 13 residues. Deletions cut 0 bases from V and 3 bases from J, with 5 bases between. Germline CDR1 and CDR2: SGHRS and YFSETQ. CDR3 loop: CASSLANTDTQYF. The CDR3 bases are TGCGCCAGCAGCTTGGCAAATACAGATACGCAGTATTTT.

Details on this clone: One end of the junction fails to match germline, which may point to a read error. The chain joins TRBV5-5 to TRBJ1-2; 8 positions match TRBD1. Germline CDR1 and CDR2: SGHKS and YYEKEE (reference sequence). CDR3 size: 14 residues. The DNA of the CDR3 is TGTGCCAGCAACTTGGTTCAGGGGGCTGGTGGCTACACCTTC. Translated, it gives CASNLVQGAGGYTF. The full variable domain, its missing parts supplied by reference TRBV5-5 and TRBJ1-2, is DAGVTQSPTHLIKTRGQQVTLRCSPISGHKSVSWYQQVLGQGPQFIFQYYEKEERGRGNFPDRFSARQFPNYSSELNVNALLLGDSALYLCASNLVQGAGGYTFGSGTRLTVV.

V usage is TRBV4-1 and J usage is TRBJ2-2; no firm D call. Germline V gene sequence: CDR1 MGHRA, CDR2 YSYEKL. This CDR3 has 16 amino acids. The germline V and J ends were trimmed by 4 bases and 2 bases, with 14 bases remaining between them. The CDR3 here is CASSLFGAGNTGELFF. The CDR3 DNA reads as TGCGCCAGCAGCCTCTTTGGAGCAGGAAACACCGGGGAGCTGTTTTTT.

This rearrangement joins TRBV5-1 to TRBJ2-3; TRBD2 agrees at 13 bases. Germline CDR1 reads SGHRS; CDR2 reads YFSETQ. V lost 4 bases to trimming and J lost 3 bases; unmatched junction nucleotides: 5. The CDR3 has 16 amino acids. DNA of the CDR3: TGCGCCAGCAGCCTCGGGACTAGCGGGACGACAGATACGCAGTATTTT. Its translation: CASSLGTSGTTDTQYF.

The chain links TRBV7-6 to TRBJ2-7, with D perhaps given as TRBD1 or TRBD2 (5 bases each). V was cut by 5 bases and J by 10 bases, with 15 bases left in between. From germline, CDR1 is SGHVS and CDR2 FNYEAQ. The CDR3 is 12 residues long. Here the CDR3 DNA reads TGTGCCAGCAGCGTGACCGGGACCAGCCAGTACTTC. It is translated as CASSVTGTSQYF.

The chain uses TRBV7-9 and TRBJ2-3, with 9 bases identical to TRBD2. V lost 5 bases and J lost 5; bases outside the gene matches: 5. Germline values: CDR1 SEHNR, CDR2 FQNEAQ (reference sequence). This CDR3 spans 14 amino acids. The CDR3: CASSPGLAGDTQYF. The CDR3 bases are TGTGCCAGCAGCCCGGGACTAGCAGGAGATACGCAGTATTTT.

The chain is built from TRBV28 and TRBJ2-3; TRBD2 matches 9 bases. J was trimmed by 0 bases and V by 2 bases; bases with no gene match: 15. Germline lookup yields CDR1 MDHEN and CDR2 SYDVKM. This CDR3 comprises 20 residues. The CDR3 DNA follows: TGTGCCAGCAGTTTAGGGCGTATCCGGGCGGGAGGGCCGAGCACAGATACGCAGTATTTT. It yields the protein CASSLGRIRAGGPSTDTQYF.

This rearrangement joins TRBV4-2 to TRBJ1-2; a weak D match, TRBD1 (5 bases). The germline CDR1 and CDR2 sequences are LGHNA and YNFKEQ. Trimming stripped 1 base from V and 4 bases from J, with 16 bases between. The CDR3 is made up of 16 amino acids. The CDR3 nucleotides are TGTGCCAGCAGCCAAGCGGGAGGCAGGACACCCTATGGCTACACCTTC. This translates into CASSQAGGRTPYGYTF.

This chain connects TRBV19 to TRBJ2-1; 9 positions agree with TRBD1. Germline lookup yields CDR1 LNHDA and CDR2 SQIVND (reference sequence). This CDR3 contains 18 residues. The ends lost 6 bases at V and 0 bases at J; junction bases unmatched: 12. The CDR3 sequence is CASSRQGGLPSSYNEQFF. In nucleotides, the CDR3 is TGTGCCAGTAGCCGACAGGGGGGCCTTCCGAGCTCCTACAATGAGCAGTTCTTC. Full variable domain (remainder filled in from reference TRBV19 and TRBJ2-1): DGGITQSPKYLFRKEGQNVTLSCEQNLNHDAMYWYRQDPGQGLRLIYYSQIVNDFQKGDIAEGYSVSREKKESFPLTVTSAQKNPTAFYLCASSRQGGLPSSYNEQFFGPGTRLTVL.

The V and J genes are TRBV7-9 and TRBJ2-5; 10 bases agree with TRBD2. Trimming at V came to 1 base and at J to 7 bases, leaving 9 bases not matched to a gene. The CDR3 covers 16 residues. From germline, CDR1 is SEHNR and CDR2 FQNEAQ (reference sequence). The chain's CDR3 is CASSLGSSGRFGTQYF. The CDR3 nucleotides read TGTGCCAGCAGCTTAGGTTCTAGCGGGAGATTCGGGACCCAGTACTTC.

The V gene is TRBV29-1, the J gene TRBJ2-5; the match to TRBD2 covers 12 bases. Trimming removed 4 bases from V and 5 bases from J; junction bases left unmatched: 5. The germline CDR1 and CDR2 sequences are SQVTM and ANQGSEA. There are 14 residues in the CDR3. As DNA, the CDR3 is TGCAGCGTTGCTCCTAGCGGGGGGGCCGAGACCCAGTACTTC. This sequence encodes CSVAPSGGAETQYF.

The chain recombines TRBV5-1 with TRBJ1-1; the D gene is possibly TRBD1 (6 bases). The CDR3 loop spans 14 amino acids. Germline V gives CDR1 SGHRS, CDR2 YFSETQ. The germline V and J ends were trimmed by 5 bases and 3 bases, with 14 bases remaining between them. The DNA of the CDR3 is TGCGCCAGCAGGGTCTCGACAGGATACACTGAAGCTTTCTTT. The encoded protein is CASRVSTGYTEAFF. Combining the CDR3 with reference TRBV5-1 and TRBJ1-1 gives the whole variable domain KAGVTQTPRYLIKTRGQQVTLSCSPISGHRSVSWYQQTPGQGLQFLFEYFSETQRNKGNFPGRFSGRQFSNSRSEMNVSTLELGDSALYLCASRVSTGYTEAFFGQGTRLTVV.

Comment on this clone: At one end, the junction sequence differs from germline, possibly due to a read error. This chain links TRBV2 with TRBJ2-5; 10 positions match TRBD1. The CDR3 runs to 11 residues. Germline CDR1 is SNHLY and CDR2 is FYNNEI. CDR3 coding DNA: TGTGCCAGCAGTGAAGGGGACAGGGGAAACTTC. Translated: CASSEGDRGNF.

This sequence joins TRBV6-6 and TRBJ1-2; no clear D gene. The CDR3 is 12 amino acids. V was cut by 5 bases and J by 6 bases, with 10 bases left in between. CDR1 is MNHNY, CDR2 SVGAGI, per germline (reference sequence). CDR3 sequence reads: CASSPGSDGYTF. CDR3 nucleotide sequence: TGTGCCAGCAGTCCCGGGAGCGATGGCTACACCTTC.

This CDR3 is CASSSIRRVDTDTQYF. CDR3 sequence (DNA): TGTGCCAGCAGTTCCATAAGGAGGGTGGACACAGATACGCAGTATTTT. The chain uses TRBV6-5 and TRBJ2-3; tentatively, D is TRBD2 (6 bases). The CDR3 covers 16 residues. Germline values: CDR1 MNHEY, CDR2 SVGAGI. The V end lost 4 bases, the J end lost 2 bases, and 16 bases lay between the germline ends.

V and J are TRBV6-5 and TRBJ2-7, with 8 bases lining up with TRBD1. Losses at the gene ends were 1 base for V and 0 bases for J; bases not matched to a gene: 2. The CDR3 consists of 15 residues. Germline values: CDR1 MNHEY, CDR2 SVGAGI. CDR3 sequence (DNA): TGTGCCAGCAGTTACTGGGACAGGAGCTCCTACGAGCAGTACTTC. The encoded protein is CASSYWDRSSYEQYF.

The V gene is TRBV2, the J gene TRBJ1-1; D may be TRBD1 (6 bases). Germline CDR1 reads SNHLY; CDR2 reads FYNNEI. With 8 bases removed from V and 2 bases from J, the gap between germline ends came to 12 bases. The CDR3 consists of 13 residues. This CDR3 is CASFRDTNTEAFF. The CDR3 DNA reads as TGTGCCAGCTTCCGGGACACTAACACTGAAGCTTTCTTT.